This entry features one TCR beta chain sequence. Its antigen is not identified. To make TCR beta libraries, researchers used iRepertoire HTBI primers and Arm-PCR of CDR3 regions. From the multiplex PCR reads, TCRdb called clonotypes with MiXCR, one entry per CDR3 protein. The sample carries over 500,000 distinct CDR3 sequences, around 17% recorded once. The sample's time point: newly diagnosed GD, antithyroid drugs for less than 3 months. Extracted PBMC RNA gave rise to the TCR library. Diagnosis followed American Thyroid Association guidelines for Graves' disease. The authors drew about 9 milliliters of peripheral blood into EDTA tubes. The sample belongs to a study of regulatory T cells in long-lasting Graves disease. The study's findings and limits: TCR diversity was lower in persistent Graves' patients (versus newly diagnosed ones).

The CDR3 has 14 residues. V lost 0 bases and J 5 bases, leaving 13 bases between the germline ends. Germline assignment: CDR1 DFQATT and CDR2 SNEGSKA (reference sequence). The data also belong to a second study, concerning T cells in Graves' hyperthyroidism and ophthalmopathy. That work states: The diagnostic basis comprised clinical symptoms, serum thyroxine and TRAb, thyroid ultrasound and orbital computed tomography.

The sample was peripheral blood mononuclear cells (PBMCs), taken at new diagnosis, from a patient treated with antithyroid drugs. The receptor's source is a woman under 40 with Graves disease. V is TRBV20-1 and J is TRBJ2-5, with D perhaps TRBD1 (5 bases). This chain's CDR3 is CSAREVGHGETQYF. In nucleotides, the CDR3 is TGCAGTGCTAGAGAAGTCGGACATGGCGAGACCCAGTACTTC.